This record concerns one TCR beta chain sequence. The sample originates from a study of radiotherapy plus CTLA-4 blockade in lung cancer. J lost 8 bases, V lost 2 bases, and 8 bases had no gene match. Germline CDR1 is MNHEY and CDR2 is SMNVEV (reference sequence). This CDR3 is built from 15 residues. Produced via immunoSEQ multiplex PCR; TCRdb's table is partial and in-frame only. This sample yields some 70,000 clones, of which approximately 80% are seen a single time; approximately 4.1% belongs to the top ten. The TCR was taken from a human donor with non-small cell lung cancer who had a partial response to radiotherapy plus ipilimumab. The sample consisted of peripheral blood, taken from a patient treated with radiotherapy plus ipilimumab. This chain uses TRBV27 with TRBJ2-1; TRBD2 matches at 8 bases. The CDR3 sequence is CASSLRTGGMDEQFF. CDR3 DNA: TGTGCCAGCAGTTTAAGGACGGGGGGGATGGATGAGCAGTTCTTC.